This T cell receptor beta chain was recovered during a study of cytomegalovirus exposure and HLA in healthy donors (dated by TCRdb to 2016 to 2017). General notes on the study: In an earlier analysis of some 610 of the donors, 276 Gb of sequence data and just under 120 million unique TCR beta sequences from 150 million to 200 million T cells were reported. To predict cytomegalovirus infection status, the study brought together high-throughput TCR immunosequencing, statistical association of individual TCRs with disease status, and machine learning. Rather than drawing on any new phenotypic data, the later analysis identified candidate immune exposures from TCR beta sequences and the way those sequences occurred across donors. Among the roughly 400 genotyped donors, approximately 76% belonged to the genetic ancestry cluster associated with self-reported Caucasian donors. HLA typing included class I and class II loci at four-digit resolution. Donor age, sex, ethnicity and CMV serostatus were compiled alongside the repertoire data. In a later analysis, previously published TCR beta repertoires from hundreds of donors were re-analyzed and high-resolution HLA genotyping was added so that TCR occurrence patterns could be studied. Every repertoire in the discovery cohort had been generated on one and the same sequencing platform. A separate validation cohort of roughly 130 different subjects was used in addition to the 666-subject first cohort. Among 398 genotyped donors of the cohort, an average of approximately 240,000 unique TCR beta nucleotide sequences was sequenced per donor, of which roughly 17% were non-productive. The study profiled the T cell repertoires of approximately 700 subjects by immunosequencing and related them to cytomegalovirus serostatus. Several DR-DQ haplotypes were treated as single units for association and clustering because of strong linkage in the cohort. Around 300 gigabases of sequencing data and approximately 80 million unique TCR sequences were included in an early release covering roughly 700 HLA-typed donors. Genome-wide SNP genotypes for about 60% of the roughly 700 donors were used in a later genetic analysis, which treated that subset as a discovery cohort. To decide whether each TCR beta V gene segment behaved as functional or pseudogenic, an earlier analysis of some 580 of the donors relied on high-throughput TCR beta sequencing. The aim of the study was to test whether cataloging public T cell receptors could identify signatures of past pathogen exposure. The number of donors typed differed by locus, with about 629-630 for A, B, C, DRB1 and DQB1, about 500 for DQA1, approximately 580 for DPA1, and approximately 470 for DPB1.

Note on this clone: Its specific antigen is unknown. Within one base of it there is no much larger clone, and no base qualities were kept.

Findings and caveats that apply to the study as a whole: In an earlier analysis of approximately 590 of the donors, most TCR beta V segments appeared in productive rearrangements about 87% or about 30% of the time, broadly matching IMGT annotations. When HLA alleles, especially DR and DQ, strongly co-occurred, attributing TCR associations to individual alleles was difficult. Only TCR beta chains were sequenced in this cohort, and the absence of alpha or paired-chain data limited detectable features. In a later analysis, most CMV-associated TCR beta chains were found to appear HLA-restricted, with HLA associations seemingly driven largely by CMV exposure. The classifier was reported to diagnose cytomegalovirus status with high specificity and sensitivity in both the original cohort and the validation cohort. A later analysis associated 16,951 TCR beta sequences with specific HLA alleles at a false discovery rate of 0.05. Correlated functional status among segregating V segments might reflect linkage disequilibrium, but an unknown experimental factor could not be ruled out. The authors suggested that the approach could potentially be extended to other disease states and immunological phenotypes. A cluster of highly shared sequence variants was judged likely to represent a technical artifact of the sequencing pipeline. While some public TCRs were present in many individuals, most TCR sequences turned up only very rarely across donors. In a later analysis, HLA-associated TCR beta chains were found to be more clonally expanded and to have lower generation probabilities than equally common non-associated chains. A further reported finding was that TCR beta sequences accurately predicted the HLA-A and HLA-B alleles for most subjects in the first cohort. A later genetic analysis associated a missense DCLRE1C variant with V-gene and J-gene trimming of TCR beta chains, and an independent cohort replicated the association. Sequencing depth was assumed to be roughly uniform across donors in the presence/absence analyses, though that assumption may not hold. Immune exposure information for the cohort was limited to CMV serostatus. A later genetic analysis reported fewer N-insertions in productive TCRs among donors in an Asian-associated ancestry cluster than the roughly 620-donor mean. Because HLA typing was missing for some donors at each locus, association tests included only the typed subset. A total of 150 to 200 TCR beta chains were listed by the study as associated with cytomegalovirus. Some 16 rarely observed V segments, including chromosome 9 orphons, were excluded from the earlier analysis of several hundred of the donors because counts were too low. In a later analysis, the rate of TCR association differed among HLA loci, with DRB1 alleles having the most associated TCRs and HLA-C alleles having the fewest. In a later analysis, several top co-occurrence clusters were reported to appear linked to parvovirus B19, influenza, CMV and Epstein-Barr virus. Three of the identified cytomegalovirus-associated TCR beta chains were confirmed in vitro to be specific for cytomegalovirus antigens. Because the 87-base-pair reads could not distinguish some IMGT-functional V segments, including TRBV6-2 and TRBV6-3, those segments were excluded.

For this chain, trimming is 7 bases at the V end and 5 bases at the J end, and the number of junction bases without a gene match is 7. Inclusive of the bounding cysteine and phenylalanine, the CDR3 is 14 residues long. Just CDR3 DNA is preserved here, 42 bases in frame from base 1. The germline V gene provides CDR1 SNHLY and CDR2 FYNNEI. Receptor libraries were prepared by the immunoSEQ multiplex PCR assay. A mixture of 60 forward primers for TCR Vbeta segments and 13 reverse primers for TCR Jbeta segments was used in the multiplex PCR. The CDR3 region of rearranged TCR beta genes was amplified from genomic DNA with a multiplex PCR assay. The Illumina HiSeq System was used to sequence the amplified TCR beta libraries as 87-base-pair reads. As for the authors' bioinformatics: Across the 670 or so repertoires, a later analysis counted around 80 million unique TCR beta chains, roughly 11 million of which were shared by at least two donors. A nearest-neighbor algorithm error-corrected the raw reads and collapsed the reads into unique sequences, merging closely related sequences to remove PCR and sequencing errors. To assign V, D and J gene segments, CDR3 sequences were aligned to IMGT reference sequences. Each retained sequence needed at least a six-nucleotide match to both a V gene segment and a J gene segment. Rearrangements were classified as productive when the CDR3 lacked stop codons and remained in frame with V and J, and all other rearrangements were classified as non-productive. Following IMGT convention, CDR3 was defined as the stretch from the second conserved V-encoded cysteine to the conserved J-encoded phenylalanine. The earlier analysis of 500 to 600 of the donors excluded sequences that lacked an unambiguous match to a single V gene segment. In an earlier analysis of 587 of the donors, a V segment was called functional when productive rearrangements were above 56.7%, and segregating when the standard deviation between donors exceeded 5%. A statistical classification framework was built to diagnose cytomegalovirus status from the catalog of TCR beta chain sequences. A later analysis assigned V and J genes by comparing TCR nucleotide sequences with IMGT/GENE-DB human TR gene sequences. The TCRdist pipeline was used in a later analysis to assign CDR3 sequences and most-parsimonious VDJ recombination scenarios. In a later analysis, each TCR beta chain was defined by its CDR3 amino acid sequence together with its V-gene family, and reads lacking a unique V-gene family were excluded. A later analysis removed several hundred highly shared, low-generation-probability nucleotide sequences to deal with suspected cross-contamination and a sequencing artifact. For each public chain, a later analysis derived a clonal expansion index from normalized ranks of inferred template counts within each repertoire. A later analysis computed generation probabilities with a VDJ recombination model fitted to out-of-frame rearrangements, and checked the results against IGoR. Hypergeometric tests were used in a later analysis to score TCR-TCR, TCR-HLA and TCR-CMV co-occurrence, with a repertoire-size bias correction applied to the TCR pairs. A later analysis estimated false discovery rates by permuting HLA or CMV assignments 20 times. In a later analysis, co-occurring TCRs were grouped with DBSCAN, and TCRdist sequence similarity was added when clustering was performed within HLA-allele-positive subsets. Repertoires with fewer than 30,000 or more than 120,000 public chains, plus five repertoires with anomalous nucleotide sharing, were excluded from co-occurrence clustering. This immuneACCESS table, as held by TCRdb, lists in-frame sequences with V and J called but not all clones. Of the missing ones, under half trace to an unresolved V gene in checked studies; the others have no known cause. V and J calls and clone size are copied from that table; D and trimming were computed from the DNA. The sample table contains approximately 100,000 clones; only one count was recorded for roughly four fifths of them. The biggest ten clones account for around an eighth of the sample.

In total, roughly 670 healthy bone marrow donors made up the cohort. At the time of sampling, all cohort members were nominally healthy, though unrecorded immune exposures were likely present. The donor tested CMV seropositive, placing the donor among the roughly 270 seropositive members of the cohort. Every donor gave a peripheral blood sample, and the peripheral blood mononuclear cells from that sample were used for TCR beta sequencing. The Qiagen DNeasy Blood Extraction Kit was used to extract genomic DNA from the blood cell samples. The receptor was derived from a male donor in good health and CMV-seropositive. Sample: PBMCs. Recombination connected TRBV2 to TRBJ1-4; 7 bases in between match TRBD1. The DNA sequence is given as TGTGCCAGCAAAACGGGACAGCAAAATGAAAAACTGTTTTTT. Its coded protein is CASKTGQQNEKLFF.